This T cell receptor beta chain emerged from a study of T cell clonotyping in hematopoietic cell transplantation. Whole-study findings and limits: Graft donor and pretransplant recipient Inverse Simpson Index values predicted broader posttransplant TCR diversity. At the given depth, recipient repertoires were over 95% de novo clonotypes. Pathologically expanded recipient clonotypes increased progressively from day 30 to day 180 as diversity fell. Cells were unsorted, so CD4 and CD8 contributions were not separated.

Worth noting for this clone: Its antigen is not known. It is unclear where the CDR3 begins or ends on the DNA, so no DNA is shown, and the CDR3 is as TCRdb lists it.

With termini counted, the CDR3 has 15 amino acids. Per the germline V gene, CDR1 is MNHEY and CDR2 is SVGAGI. The repertoire was sequenced with immunoSEQ multiplex PCR; TCRdb's copy has only in-frame clones and lacks some. Among under 45,000 clones listed, over 80% were seen once. The sequence was obtained from a woman aged 40 to 50 in good health. Some clones in this sample may be carry-over from other donors' samples. V gene TRBV6-5 combines with J gene TRBJ2-1; the table's D call, TRBD2, has no DNA check behind it. Sequenced input: peripheral blood mononuclear cells. The CDR3 sequence is CASSTSTSAYNEQFF.